This passage covers 18 T cell receptor beta chains from one sample sequenced in a study of CD8 T cells in Susac syndrome. An input of about 0.45 to 1 ug of RNA was subjected to reverse transcription using random hexamers. TCRdb itself ran the immunoSEQ multiplex PCR reads through MiXCR, one entry per CDR3 protein. The profile covers approximately 300,000 distinct CDR3 sequences, with about 91% appearing a single time and under 0.2% taken by the ten largest. Sequencing was carried out using CD8+ T cells from PBMCs. The receptors were gathered from a human donor with multiple sclerosis.

The rearrangement links TRBV2 to TRBJ2-7; 7 positions agree with TRBD1. Losses at the gene ends were 6 bases for V and 2 bases for J; bases not matched to a gene: 16. CDR1 SNHLY and CDR2 FYNNEI come from the germline V gene. CDR3 size: 17 residues. CDR3: CASSLDTWTGEAYEQYF. The CDR3 DNA reads as TGTGCCAGCAGCCTAGACACCTGGACAGGTGAGGCCTACGAGCAGTACTTC.

This clonotype occurred once. V is TRBV9 and J is TRBJ2-5; D may be TRBD1 (5 bases). The CDR3 spans 12 residues. Deletions cut 3 bases from V and 3 bases from J, with 6 bases between. Germline CDR1 and CDR2: SGDLS and YYNGEE. In DNA, the CDR3 is TGTGCCAGCAGCGGGACAAAAGAGACCCAGTACTTC. This translates into CASSGTKETQYF.

The chain is built from TRBV19 and TRBJ1-1; possibly TRBD1 for D (5 bases). The V end was cut by 5 bases, the J end by 0 bases, with 7 bases between. This CDR3 region has 13 residues. Germline CDR1 LNHDA, CDR2 SQIVND (reference sequence). The CDR3: CASSATVNTEAFF. The CDR3 bases are TGTGCCAGTAGTGCGACAGTGAACACTGAAGCTTTCTTT.

The CDR3 DNA reads TGTGCCAGCAGTACTACCCCCGGGCTGGGTCAGCCCCAGCATTTT. This translates into CASSTTPGLGQPQHF. The V call is TRBV27, the J call TRBJ1-5; D is unclear. The CDR3 is made up of 15 amino acids. Looked up from germline, CDR1 is MNHEY and CDR2 is SMNVEV (reference sequence). Trimming cost V 5 bases and J 6 bases, with 17 bases left between them.

This clonotype appeared a single time. The rearrangement links TRBV12-3 or TRBV12-4 to TRBJ1-2; TRBD1 might be the D (5 bases). V gave up 7 bases and J gave up 7 bases, with 22 bases separating them. This CDR3 comprises 15 residues. This chain's CDR3 is CASIPTGDSARGYTF. The CDR3 DNA is TGTGCCAGCATTCCAACAGGCGACTCCGCCCGTGGCTACACCTTC.

The V and J genes are TRBV28 and TRBJ2-1; 10 bases align to TRBD2. The J segment lost 8 bases and the V segment lost 7 bases, leaving 14 bases of the junction unmatched. The CDR3 spans 16 residues. Germline-derived CDR1 and CDR2 are MDHEN and SYDVKM. For the CDR3, the DNA is TGTGCCAGCACCCTGAGGGGGCTAGCGGGAGTTGATGAGCAGTTCTTC. This translates into CASTLRGLAGVDEQFF.

The chain employs TRBV19 and TRBJ2-1; TRBD2 agrees at 13 bases. V lost 6 bases and J lost 4; bases outside the gene matches: 6. The CDR3 extends over 16 amino acids. Looked up from germline, CDR1 is LNHDA and CDR2 is SQIVND (reference sequence). CDR3 in DNA: TGTGCCAGTAGGCAGTGGACTAGCGGGAGTTACAATGAGCAGTTCTTC. It translates to CASRQWTSGSYNEQFF.

V is TRBV4-1 and J is TRBJ2-3; maybe TRBD1 (5 bases). Germline-derived CDR1 and CDR2 are MGHRA and YSYEKL. CDR3 length: 14 amino acids. V shed 4 bases and J shed 7 bases, with 15 bases lying between them. The CDR3 is CASSLGLTRHTQYF. CDR3 sequence (DNA): TGCGCCAGCAGCCTGGGGCTAACCCGGCATACGCAGTATTTT.

The J gene is TRBJ2-3, the V gene TRBV5-1; TRBD2 might be the D (7 bases). The CDR3 is 14 residues long. V was trimmed by 1 base and J by 5 bases, leaving 11 bases between them. Germline loops: CDR1 SGHRS, CDR2 YFSETQ. CDR3 amino acids: CASSLSGGQDTQYF. The DNA for the CDR3 is TGCGCCAGCAGCTTGTCCGGGGGGCAAGATACGCAGTATTTT.

To note about this clonotype: The DNA is left out, because the CDR3 cannot be placed on it with certainty; the CDR3 is given as TCRdb lists it. The chain carries TRBV21-1 and TRBJ2-2; TRBD2, the table's D call, was not compared with the DNA. TRBV21-1 is labeled a pseudogene. The CDR3 length is 18 residues, termini included. The CDR3 loop is CASSKVGSGSRVTGELFF.

As DNA, the CDR3 is TGTGCCAGCAGCTTAGATTCGCCCACAGATACGCAGTATTTT. It translates to CASSLDSPTDTQYF. V and J are TRBV11-2 and TRBJ2-3; D not certain. Germline V gene lookup returns CDR1 SGHAT and CDR2 FQNNGV. The length of the CDR3 is 14 residues. The ends were cut back, 0 bases at V and 2 bases at J, with 6 bases in the middle.

The gene calls are TRBV5-4 and TRBJ2-1; no reliable D call. From germline, CDR1 is SGHNT and CDR2 YYREEE (reference sequence). Trimming stripped 1 base from V and 9 bases from J, with 14 bases between. CDR3 length: 14 amino acids. The CDR3 coding sequence is TGTGCCAGCAGCTTGCCCTTGGGGATCGGTGAGCAGTTCTTC. It codes for CASSLPLGIGEQFF. Based on the CDR3 plus reference TRBV5-4 and TRBJ2-1, the full variable domain is ETGVTQSPTHLIKTRGQQVTLRCSSQSGHNTVSWYQQALGQGPQFIFQYYREEENGRGNFPPRFSGLQFPNYSSELNVNALELDDSALYLCASSLPLGIGEQFFGPGTRLTVL.

This clonotype has just one count. This chain links TRBV7-9 with TRBJ2-7; TRBD1 agrees at 8 bases. The junction had 13 bases not matched to a gene; V was cut back by 5 bases and J by 7 bases. Germline CDR1 and CDR2: SEHNR and FQNEAQ (reference sequence). There are 15 residues in the CDR3. CDR3 region: CASSGRGQATGEQYF. For the CDR3, the DNA is TGTGCCAGCAGCGGCAGGGGACAGGCTACGGGGGAGCAGTACTTC.

This chain connects TRBV20-1 to TRBJ2-3; D gene ambiguous. V was cut by 0 bases and J by 0 bases, with 10 bases left in between. The CDR3 has 15 amino acids. The germline gives CDR1 DFQATT, CDR2 SNEGSKA (reference sequence). CDR3 sequence reads: CSARDQKGSTDTQYF. DNA for the CDR3: TGCAGTGCTAGAGATCAGAAGGGCAGCACAGATACGCAGTATTTT.

This clonotype was picked up a small number of times. The chain is built from TRBV7-9 and TRBJ2-1; unclear D gene. This CDR3 has 11 residues. Trimming shortened V by 5 bases and J by 3 bases, and 2 bases separated the two germline ends. Looked up from germline, CDR1 is SEHNR and CDR2 is FQNEAQ (reference sequence). The CDR3 sequence: CASSIYNEQFF. For the CDR3, the DNA is TGTGCCAGCAGCATCTACAATGAGCAGTTCTTC.

This clonotype has only one observation. The chain combines TRBV5-5 with TRBJ2-1; 9 bases match TRBD1. Trimming removed 0 bases from V and 9 bases from J; junction bases left unmatched: 7. The CDR3 runs 15 residues. Germline CDR1 is SGHKS and CDR2 is YYEKEE (reference sequence). CDR3 residues: CASSLAPDRGGEQFF. Written as DNA, the CDR3 is TGTGCCAGCAGCTTGGCCCCGGACAGGGGCGGTGAGCAGTTCTTC.

The chain carries TRBV11-1 and TRBJ2-7; D remains unclear. This CDR3 has 17 residues. V dropped 2 bases and J dropped 3 bases, with 20 bases sitting between them. Per germline, CDR1 SGHAT and CDR2 FQDESV (reference sequence). This CDR3 is CASSLFKDMTENYEQYF. The CDR3 nucleotides read TGTGCCAGCAGCTTATTCAAAGACATGACGGAAAACTACGAGCAGTACTTC.

The chain carries TRBV9 and TRBJ2-1; the D is unclear. This CDR3 region has 11 residues. V lost 0 bases to trimming and J lost 9 bases, with 4 bases between them. Germline values: CDR1 SGDLS, CDR2 YYNGEE. The CDR3 DNA follows: TGTGCCAGCAGCGTAGAGCGTGAGCAGTTCTTC. Encoded protein: CASSVEREQFF. The full variable domain, with the rest looked up from reference TRBV9 and TRBJ2-1, is DSGVTQTPKHLITATGQRVTLRCSPRSGDLSVYWYQQSLDQGLQFLIQYYNGEERAKGNILERFSAQQFPDLHSELNLSSLELGDSALYFCASSVEREQFFGPGTRLTVL.